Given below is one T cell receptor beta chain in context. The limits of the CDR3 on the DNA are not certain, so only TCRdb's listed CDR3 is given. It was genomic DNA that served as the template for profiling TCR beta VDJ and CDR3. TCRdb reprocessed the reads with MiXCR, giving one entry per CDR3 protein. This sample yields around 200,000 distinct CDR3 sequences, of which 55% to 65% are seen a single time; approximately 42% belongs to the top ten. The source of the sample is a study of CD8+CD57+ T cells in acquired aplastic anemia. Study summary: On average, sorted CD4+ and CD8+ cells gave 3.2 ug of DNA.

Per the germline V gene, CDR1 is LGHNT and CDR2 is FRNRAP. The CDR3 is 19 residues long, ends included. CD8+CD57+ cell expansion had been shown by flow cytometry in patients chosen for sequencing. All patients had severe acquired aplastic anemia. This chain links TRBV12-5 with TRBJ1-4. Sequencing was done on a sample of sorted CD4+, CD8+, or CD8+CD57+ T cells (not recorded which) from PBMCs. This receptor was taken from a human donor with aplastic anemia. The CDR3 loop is CASASGGYEQYFGPEKLFF.